The clone carrying this T cell receptor (beta chain) was observed a handful of times. Its antigen remains unknown. The sequenced template was cDNA made from the entire isolated RNA. Repertoires were generated with immunoSEQ multiplex PCR, while TCRdb's copy carries only in-frame clones and drops some. The sample comprises some 350,000 clones, approximately 15% of which are singletons, and 0.013% to 0.015% rests with the top ten. The sample comes from a study of beta chain features in type 1 diabetes. The wider study: Similarity in age, gender and cell yields was seen between patients and healthy donors. General observations from the study: The study found moderately but significantly shorter TCRB CDR3s in all four CD4+ subsets of Type 1 diabetes patients.

The TCR comes from a woman under 30 with type 1 diabetes. Input material: naive CD4+ T cells from blood.

The CDR3 nucleotides are TGCAGCGTTGTGCCTAGCGGGAGACTAGGCTCCTACAATGAGCAGTTCTTC. It yields the protein CSVVPSGRLGSYNEQFF. The chain employs TRBV29-1 and TRBJ2-1; 10 bases fit TRBD2. Germline CDR1 and CDR2: SQVTM and ANQGSEA. V lost 4 bases, J lost 0 bases, and 9 bases stayed unmatched. The CDR3 totals 17 residues.